This T cell receptor (beta chain) is drawn from a study of T cells in Graves' hyperthyroidism and ophthalmopathy. RNA transcripts yielded amplified TCR beta CDR3 regions. HTBI primers were the set used in a first-round RT-PCR of the TCR CDR3. TCRdb used MiXCR to reprocess the multiplex PCR reads, holding one entry per CDR3 protein. The sample has approximately 400,000 distinct CDR3 sequences, 20% to 25% seen once. The CDR3 totals 14 residues. The germline CDR1 and CDR2 sequences are SQVTM and ANQGSEA. With 8 bases removed from V and 0 bases from J, the gap between germline ends came to 13 bases. On the basis of clinical symptoms, serum thyroxine and TRAb, thyroid ultrasound and orbital computed tomography, diagnoses were made. This clonotype was counted a few times.

The receptor was derived from a man in his forties or fifties with Graves' hyperthyroidism. The chain uses TRBV29-1 and TRBJ2-2; D tentatively fits TRBD1 or TRBD2 (5 bases each). The material sequenced was blood. In DNA form, the CDR3 reads TGCAGCATTAACCAGGGAGCGAACACCGGGGAGCTGTTTTTT. Translated: CSINQGANTGELFF.